The next 21 T cell receptor beta chains were all read from a single sample in a study of T cell responses to AZD1222 COVID-19 vaccine. TCRdb's table, derived via immunoSEQ multiplex PCR, lists solely in-frame clones and lacks some. The sample includes approximately 110,000 clones, roughly 84% of them seen just once. The specimen was peripheral blood, collected on day 0 of AZD1222 vaccination. The receptors here all came from an adult in good health.

V is TRBV6-2 or TRBV6-3 and J is TRBJ1-2; D unresolved. Germline lookup yields CDR1 MNHEY and CDR2 SVGEGT. The CDR3 covers 15 residues. V shed 4 bases and J shed 0 bases, with 12 bases lying between them. CDR3 loop: CASSFIRTANYGYTF. CDR3 DNA: TGTGCCAGCAGTTTTATACGGACTGCTAACTATGGCTACACCTTC.

The rearrangement joins TRBV30 to TRBJ1-5; D is unclear. The germline V and J ends were trimmed by 0 bases and 8 bases, with 8 bases remaining between them. The length of the CDR3 is 12 residues. Germline V gene lookup returns CDR1 GTSNPN and CDR2 SVGIG (reference sequence). CDR3 in amino acids: CAWSVPSKPQHF. The CDR3, as DNA: TGTGCCTGGAGTGTACCGTCGAAGCCCCAGCATTTT. Together with reference TRBV30 and TRBJ1-5, the CDR3 gives the full variable domain: SQTIHQWPATLVQPVGSPLSLECTVEGTSNPNLYWYRQAAGRGLQLLFYSVGIGQISSEVPQNLSASRPQDRQFILSSKKLLLSDSGFYLCAWSVPSKPQHFGDGTRLSIL.

This chain uses TRBV28 with TRBJ2-3, with D unresolved. Trimming removed 9 bases at V and 0 bases at J, with 16 bases between. There are 15 residues in the CDR3. In germline, CDR1 is MDHEN, CDR2 SYDVKM. The CDR3 DNA reads as TGTGCCAGAGGTCCTACCTCCTCTAGCACAGATACGCAGTATTTT. This sequence encodes CARGPTSSSTDTQYF.

The genes are TRBV7-2 and TRBJ2-7; 10 bases fit TRBD1. Germline values: CDR1 SGHTA, CDR2 FQGNSA. The CDR3 runs to 15 residues. V dropped 6 bases and J dropped 2; count of bases not matched to a gene: 7. CDR3 region: CASSTRQGAPYEQYF. The CDR3, as DNA: TGTGCCAGCAGTACGCGACAGGGGGCTCCCTACGAGCAGTACTTC.

V and J are TRBV28 and TRBJ1-2, with no clear D. The CDR3 totals 12 residues. With 4 bases removed from V and 2 bases from J, the gap between germline ends came to 5 bases. The germline V gene has CDR1 MDHEN and CDR2 SYDVKM. CDR3 in DNA: TGTGCCAGCAGTTCATCGAACTATGGCTACACCTTC. Its protein product is CASSSSNYGYTF.

V and J are TRBV6-2 or TRBV6-3 and TRBJ1-5; D might be TRBD1 (6 bases). Trimming took off 2 bases at V and 1 base at J, with 9 bases between the two ends. The CDR3 has 15 residues. Per the germline V gene, CDR1 is MNHEY and CDR2 is SVGEGT. CDR3 bases: TGTGCCAGCAGTTACGTGGGGGCGAGCAATCAGCCCCAGCATTTT. This codes for CASSYVGASNQPQHF.

The rearrangement joins TRBV5-1 to TRBJ2-2; 10 bases agree with TRBD1. V dropped 0 bases and J dropped 6; count of bases not matched to a gene: 8. CDR3 length: 17 residues. Germline lookup yields CDR1 SGHRS and CDR2 YFSETQ. The CDR3 loop reads CASSLGVGDRGSGELFF. In DNA, the CDR3 is TGCGCCAGCAGCTTGGGAGTCGGGGACAGGGGCTCCGGGGAGCTGTTTTTT.

The chain combines TRBV28 with TRBJ2-1; the match to TRBD2 covers 12 bases. The CDR3 extends over 17 amino acids. The junction had 13 bases not matched to a gene; V was cut back by 6 bases and J by 7 bases. CDR1 and CDR2 (germline): MDHEN, SYDVKM. The chain's CDR3 is CASRFLAGGPARNEQFF. For the CDR3, the DNA is TGTGCCAGCAGATTTCTAGCGGGAGGGCCTGCGAGGAATGAGCAGTTCTTC.

The chain carries TRBV7-9 and TRBJ1-1; 7 nucleotides align to TRBD1. The CDR3 has 17 amino acids. Germline CDR1 is SEHNR and CDR2 is FQNEAQ (reference sequence). J was trimmed by 1 base and V by 5 bases; bases with no gene match: 13. The CDR3 coding sequence is TGTGCCAGCAGCCTCGACAGGGCCGCCCCTCGGAACACTGAAGCTTTCTTT. Protein sequence: CASSLDRAAPRNTEAFF.

The chain couples TRBV15 to TRBJ1-3; D not certain. Germline lookup yields CDR1 LNHNV and CDR2 YYDKDF (reference sequence). The CDR3 runs to 17 residues. The V end was cut by 4 bases, the J end by 0 bases, with 16 bases between. CDR3 loop: CATSTPSAAISGNTIYF. In nucleotides, the CDR3 is TGTGCCACCAGCACCCCATCGGCCGCCATCTCTGGAAACACCATATATTTT.

The chain has TRBV4-1 and TRBJ2-2; D possibly corresponds to TRBD1 (6 bases). This CDR3 region has 17 residues. Germline V lookup: CDR1 MGHRA, CDR2 YSYEKL. Trimming pared 4 bases from V and 5 bases from J, leaving 20 bases between. Here the CDR3 reads CASSPTGTGRRTGELFF. CDR3 bases: TGCGCCAGCAGCCCTACGGGCACAGGGCGACGGACCGGGGAGCTGTTTTTT.

This clone was found once. The gene calls are TRBV5-4 and TRBJ1-2, with unresolved D. Germline V gene data show CDR1 as SGHNT and CDR2 as YYREEE (reference sequence). The V end was cut by 4 bases, the J end by 4 bases, with 11 bases between. The CDR3 has 13 amino acids. DNA of the CDR3: TGTGCCAGCAGCGCCCAGAGGCTCTATGGCTACACCTTC. Its protein product is CASSAQRLYGYTF.

In its sample, this clone was seen once. The rearrangement links TRBV5-1 to TRBJ1-2; D perhaps matches TRBD1 (6 bases). This CDR3 has 17 residues. V was clipped by 1 base and J by 8 bases, with 24 bases between them. Germline lookup yields CDR1 SGHRS and CDR2 YFSETQ. Here the CDR3 DNA reads TGCGCCAGCAGCTTGAGATTGGAACGGGTCCCTCAGGGGGGCTACACCTTC. This gives the protein CASSLRLERVPQGGYTF.

The CDR3 DNA sequence: TGTGCCAGCAAGAGACCCTCCGGGCTGAACACTGAAGCTTTCTTT. This gives the protein CASKRPSGLNTEAFF. The chain uses TRBV21-1 and TRBJ1-1. TRBV21-1 is a known pseudogene. This CDR3 is built from 15 residues.

This clone was counted between two and nine times. The gene calls are TRBV2 and TRBJ1-1, with TRBD1 as a possible D gene (5 bases). V was trimmed by 5 bases and J by 1 base, leaving 11 bases between them. The CDR3 spans 14 residues. CDR1 is SNHLY and CDR2 is FYNNEI in the germline V gene. CDR3 sequence reads: CASSKTATNTEAFF. The CDR3 DNA reads TGTGCCAGCAGTAAGACAGCGACGAACACTGAAGCTTTCTTT. Full variable domain (outside the CDR3, taken from reference TRBV2 and TRBJ1-1): EPEVTQTPSHQVTQMGQEVILRCVPISNHLYFYWYRQILGQKVEFLVSFYNNEISEKSEIFDDQFSVERPDGSNFTLKIRSTKLEDSAMYFCASSKTATNTEAFFGQGTRLTVV.

The chain is built from TRBV7-6 and TRBJ1-1, with D perhaps matching TRBD1 (6 bases). The V and J ends lost 1 base and 1 base respectively, with 13 bases between them. The CDR3 is 16 residues long. Looked up from germline, CDR1 is SGHVS and CDR2 is FNYEAQ. The CDR3 nucleotides read TGTGCCAGCAGCTTAGGGCCTCCGGGACAGAACACTGAAGCTTTCTTT. Translating it yields CASSLGPPGQNTEAFF. The whole variable domain, filled in from reference TRBV7-6 and TRBJ1-1, reads GAGVSQSPRYKVTKRGQDVALRCDPISGHVSLYWYRQALGQGPEFLTYFNYEAQQDKSGLPNDRFSAERPEGSISTLTIQRTEQRDSAMYRCASSLGPPGQNTEAFFGQGTRLTVV.

This clone was seen only once. This chain connects TRBV5-1 to TRBJ1-2, with D possibly being TRBD1 (6 bases). V was shortened by 2 bases and J by 8 bases, with 10 bases between the two germline ends. This CDR3 has 12 amino acids. Germline values: CDR1 SGHRS, CDR2 YFSETQ. The CDR3 here is CASSLRDTGYTF. The DNA of the CDR3 is TGCGCCAGCAGCTTAAGGGACACCGGCTACACCTTC. Using reference TRBV5-1 and TRBJ1-2 for the parts outside the CDR3, the full variable domain is KAGVTQTPRYLIKTRGQQVTLSCSPISGHRSVSWYQQTPGQGLQFLFEYFSETQRNKGNFPGRFSGRQFSNSRSEMNVSTLELGDSALYLCASSLRDTGYTFGSGTRLTVV.

This sequence joins TRBV24-1 and TRBJ1-1; TRBD1 agrees at 10 bases. CDR1 and CDR2 (germline): KGHDR, SFDVKD. The junction had 9 bases not matched to a gene; V was cut back by 8 bases and J by 7 bases. CDR3 size: 14 residues. Here the CDR3 DNA reads TGTGCCACCACCTTGTCGGGGGACAGGGGTGAAGCTTTCTTT. Its translation: CATTLSGDRGEAFF.

This clone was recorded a few times. This chain uses TRBV7-9 with TRBJ1-3; D is possibly TRBD1 (5 bases). Between the trimmed V and J ends, which lost 5 bases and 5 bases, there was a span of 16 bases. Germline loops: CDR1 SEHNR, CDR2 FQNEAQ (reference sequence). The CDR3 has 15 amino acids. This CDR3 is CASSTDGGRRNTIYF. The CDR3, as DNA: TGTGCCAGCAGCACCGACGGGGGAAGGCGAAACACCATATATTTT.

The chain has TRBV6-5 and TRBJ2-2; 9 bases map to TRBD2. V shed 6 bases and J 4 bases; nucleotides not matched to a gene: 6. From germline, CDR1 is MNHEY and CDR2 SVGAGI. The CDR3 has 15 residues. CDR3: CASRPGTSSTGELFF. In DNA form, the CDR3 reads TGTGCCAGCAGGCCCGGGACTAGCAGCACCGGGGAGCTGTTTTTT.

The chain recombines TRBV7-9 with TRBJ2-7; D is uncertain. Deletions cut 1 base from V and 2 bases from J, with 9 bases between. This CDR3 is 14 amino acids long. CDR1 SEHNR and CDR2 FQNEAQ come from the germline V gene (reference sequence). This chain's CDR3 is CASSLGQATYEQYF. CDR3 in DNA: TGTGCCAGCAGCTTAGGTCAGGCGACCTACGAGCAGTACTTC.